This T cell receptor beta chain stems from a study of blood T cell repertoires in COVID-19. Whole-study context: The samples span acute and convalescent COVID-19 from the United States, Italy and Spain. In each case, the material was cDNA or gDNA derived from T cells, B-cell-depleted T cells, or PBMCs.

Study processing details: Reference gene primer amplification in the assay estimated nucleated cell counts. TCRdb's copy holds only in-frame clones and misses some; the assay was immunoSEQ multiplex PCR. The V and J calls and clone size come from that table; D and trimming were worked out from the DNA. The data hold about 140,000 clones, with 88% observed a single time. Germline values: CDR1 LNHDA, CDR2 SQIVND (reference sequence). Trimming shortened V by 5 bases and J by 0 bases, and 8 bases separated the two germline ends. This CDR3 is built from 13 residues. Sequencing input: peripheral blood. This clonotype was obtained from a man aged 45-65 years with active or convalescent COVID-19. The genes are TRBV19 and TRBJ2-7; a possible D gene is TRBD1 (6 bases). CDR3 nucleotide sequence: TGTGCCAGTAGTTGGGACATCTCCTACGAGCAGTACTTC. This codes for CASSWDISYEQYF.